The next 14 T cell receptor beta chains were all read from a single sample in a study of blood T cell repertoires in COVID-19. The table came from immunoSEQ multiplex PCR; TCRdb's copy has only in-frame clones and leaves some out. The sample lists about 140,000 clones, roughly nine tenths occurring once. Material for sequencing was peripheral blood. The origin of the receptors is a human donor in a cohort sampled during active COVID-19.

V is TRBV5-1 and J is TRBJ2-1; the match to TRBD1 covers 9 bases. Germline loops: CDR1 SGHRS, CDR2 YFSETQ. The CDR3 is 15 residues long. Trimming removed 5 bases from V and 4 bases from J; junction bases left unmatched: 7. DNA of the CDR3: TGCGCCAGCAGTTCCGGGACAGGGATGTACAATGAGCAGTTCTTC. As protein: CASSSGTGMYNEQFF. The full variable domain, with the rest looked up from reference TRBV5-1 and TRBJ2-1, is KAGVTQTPRYLIKTRGQQVTLSCSPISGHRSVSWYQQTPGQGLQFLFEYFSETQRNKGNFPGRFSGRQFSNSRSEMNVSTLELGDSALYLCASSSGTGMYNEQFFGPGTRLTVL.

This chain joins TRBV5-1 and TRBJ1-2; D is ambiguous. The germline V gene encodes CDR1 SGHRS and CDR2 YFSETQ. V was shortened by 0 bases and J by 0 bases, with 6 bases between the two germline ends. CDR3 length equals 14 residues. In nucleotides, the CDR3 is TGCGCCAGCAGCTTGGTGGCGGCTAACTATGGCTACACCTTC. It translates to CASSLVAANYGYTF.

The chain combines TRBV10-3 with TRBJ2-1; TRBD2 might be the D (5 bases). Trimming removed 11 bases from V and 0 bases from J, with 11 bases in between. This CDR3 is built from 13 residues. CDR1 is ENHRY, CDR2 SYGVKD, per germline. The CDR3 here is CAGRASSYNEQFF. The CDR3 DNA reads as TGTGCCGGGCGGGCGAGCTCCTACAATGAGCAGTTCTTC.

The V call is TRBV2, the J call TRBJ1-5; TRBD1 aligns across 10 bases. J was trimmed by 5 bases and V by 8 bases; bases with no gene match: 9. Germline V gives CDR1 SNHLY, CDR2 FYNNEI. The CDR3 has 15 residues. The CDR3 region has the DNA TGTGCCAGCTCCGATGAGACAGGGGGCGATCAGCCCCAGCATTTT. It specifies CASSDETGGDQPQHF. Filled out from reference TRBV2 and TRBJ1-5, the complete variable domain reads EPEVTQTPSHQVTQMGQEVILRCVPISNHLYFYWYRQILGQKVEFLVSFYNNEISEKSEIFDDQFSVERPDGSNFTLKIRSTKLEDSAMYFCASSDETGGDQPQHFGDGTRLSIL.

In nucleotides, the CDR3 is TGTGCCAGCAGCCAGGGACACTGTCGAGAAACCTACGAGCAGTACTTC. Residues: CASSQGHCRETYEQYF. The chain combines TRBV21-1 with TRBJ2-7; the table's D call of TRBD1 was not tested on the DNA. TRBV21-1 is a listed pseudogene. The CDR3 extends over 16 amino acids.

This sequence joins TRBV18 and TRBJ2-1, with D possibly being TRBD2 (6 bases). This CDR3 has 16 amino acids. Trimming removed 6 bases at V and 0 bases at J, with 15 bases between. Germline V CDR1 and CDR2: KGHSH, LQKENI. CDR3 protein: CASSFGTPDSYNEQFF. The CDR3 coding sequence is TGTGCCAGCTCTTTCGGGACTCCTGACTCCTACAATGAGCAGTTCTTC.

The chain uses TRBV15 and TRBJ1-3; 10 nucleotides align to TRBD1. Germline trimming cut 3 bases from V and 7 bases from J; bases unmatched to any gene: 3. There are 14 residues in the CDR3. CDR1 is LNHNV and CDR2 is YYDKDF in the germline V gene (reference sequence). The CDR3 coding sequence is TGTGCCACCAGCAGGGACAGGGGGACGAACACCATATATTTT. Protein product: CATSRDRGTNTIYF.

The rearrangement uses TRBV4-2 and TRBJ1-3, with D possibly matching TRBD1 (6 bases). CDR3 length: 16 residues. The germline gives CDR1 LGHNA, CDR2 YNFKEQ. V shed 5 bases and J shed 0 bases, with 14 bases lying between them. CDR3 amino acids: CASSSRGAASGNTIYF. The CDR3 DNA follows: TGTGCCAGCAGCTCGCGGGGGGCGGCCTCTGGAAACACCATATATTTT.

The CDR3 sequence is CASSLQVDYGYTF. The CDR3 DNA sequence: TGTGCCAGCAGCCTGCAGGTTGACTATGGCTACACCTTC. The rearrangement joins TRBV12-3 or TRBV12-4 to TRBJ1-2; D is unresolved. There are 13 residues in the CDR3. V lost 6 bases and J lost 3, with 11 bases in between.

The chain carries TRBV2 and TRBJ1-2; D is undetermined. Trimming took off 4 bases at V and 3 bases at J, with 15 bases between the two ends. The length of the CDR3 is 15 residues. Germline CDR1 SNHLY, CDR2 FYNNEI. The CDR3 spells CASSVARPRDYGYTF. CDR3 nucleotides: TGTGCCAGCAGTGTAGCCCGCCCCCGGGACTATGGCTACACCTTC.

The genes are TRBV10-3 and TRBJ2-7; TRBD2 agrees at 8 bases. The V gene end was trimmed by 11 bases and the J gene end by 4 bases; junction bases not matched to a gene: 7. Germline-derived CDR1 and CDR2 are ENHRY and SYGVKD. The CDR3 spans 12 residues. This chain's CDR3 is CAAAGGTYEQYF. The CDR3 nucleotides read TGTGCCGCCGCGGGGGGCACATACGAGCAGTACTTC.

The genes are TRBV4-1 and TRBJ2-5, with 13 bases lining up with TRBD2. Germline values: CDR1 MGHRA, CDR2 YSYEKL. The CDR3 is 13 amino acids. V dropped 4 bases and J dropped 11; count of bases not matched to a gene: 4. CDR3 sequence: CASSRGLAGIQYF. The CDR3 bases are TGCGCCAGCAGCCGGGGACTAGCGGGGATACAGTACTTC.

V gene TRBV5-4 combines with J gene TRBJ2-5; 9 nucleotides line up with TRBD1. Germline CDR1 is SGHNT and CDR2 is YYREEE (reference sequence). The CDR3 extends over 15 amino acids. V shed 4 bases, J shed 4 bases, and the junction held 8 bases outside the gene matches. In DNA form, the CDR3 reads TGTGCCAGCAGCCTAGGTGGGACAGGGTCAGAGACCCAGTACTTC. Its protein product is CASSLGGTGSETQYF.

This clone was seen only once. The CDR3 here is CASSLLVRDYGYTF. CDR3 coding DNA: TGTGCCAGCAGTTTATTAGTCAGGGACTATGGCTACACCTTC. The V and J genes are TRBV27 and TRBJ1-2, with D possibly being TRBD1 (5 bases). Germline lookup yields CDR1 MNHEY and CDR2 SMNVEV (reference sequence). Trimming shortened V by 1 base and J by 3 bases, and 9 bases separated the two germline ends. The CDR3 runs to 14 residues.